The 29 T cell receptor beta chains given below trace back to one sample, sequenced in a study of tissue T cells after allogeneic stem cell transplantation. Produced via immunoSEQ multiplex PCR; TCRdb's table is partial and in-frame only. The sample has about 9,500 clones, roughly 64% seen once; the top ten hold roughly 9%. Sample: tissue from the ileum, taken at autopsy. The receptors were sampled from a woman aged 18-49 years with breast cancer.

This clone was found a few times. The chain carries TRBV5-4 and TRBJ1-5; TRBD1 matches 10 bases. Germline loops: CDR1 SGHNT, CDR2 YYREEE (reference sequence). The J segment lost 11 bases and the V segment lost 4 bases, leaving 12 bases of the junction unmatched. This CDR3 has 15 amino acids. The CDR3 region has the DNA TGTGCCAGCAGCAGCGGGACAGGGGACTCATCGTCCCAGCATTTT. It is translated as CASSSGTGDSSSQHF.

The CDR3 region is CASSAGQYFTDTQYF. CDR3 DNA sequence: TGTGCCAGCAGCGCCGGACAGTATTTCACAGATACGCAGTATTTT. The chain is built from TRBV6-2 or TRBV6-3 and TRBJ2-3; perhaps TRBD1 as D (6 bases). From germline, CDR1 is MNHEY and CDR2 SVGEGT. V dropped 6 bases and J dropped 2 bases, with 15 bases sitting between them. This CDR3 has 15 amino acids.

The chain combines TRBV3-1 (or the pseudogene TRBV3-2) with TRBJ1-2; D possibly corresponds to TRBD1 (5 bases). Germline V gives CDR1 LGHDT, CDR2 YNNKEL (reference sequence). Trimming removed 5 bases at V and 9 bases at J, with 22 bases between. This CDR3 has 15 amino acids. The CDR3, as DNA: TGTGCCAGCAGCTTGTCCTCGCTTCCGGGGGGACGCTACACCTTC. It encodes CASSLSSLPGGRYTF.

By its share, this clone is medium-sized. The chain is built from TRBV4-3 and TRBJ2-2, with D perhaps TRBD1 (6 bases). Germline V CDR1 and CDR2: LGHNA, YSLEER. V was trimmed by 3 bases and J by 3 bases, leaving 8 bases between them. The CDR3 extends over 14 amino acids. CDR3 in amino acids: CASSHAGDTGELFF. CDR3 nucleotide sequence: TGCGCCAGCAGCCATGCAGGGGACACCGGGGAGCTGTTTTTT.

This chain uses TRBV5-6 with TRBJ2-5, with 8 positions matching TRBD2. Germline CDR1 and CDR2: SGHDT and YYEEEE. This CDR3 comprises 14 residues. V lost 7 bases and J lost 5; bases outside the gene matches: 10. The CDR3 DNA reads TGTGCCAGCGGGCGAGCGGGAGTGAGTGAGACCCAGTACTTC. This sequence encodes CASGRAGVSETQYF.

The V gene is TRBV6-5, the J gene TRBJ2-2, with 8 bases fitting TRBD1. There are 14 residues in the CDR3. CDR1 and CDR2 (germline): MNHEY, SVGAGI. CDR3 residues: CVDMDRAVTGELFF. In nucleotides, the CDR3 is TGTGTCGACATGGACAGGGCCGTCACCGGGGAGCTGTTTTTT.

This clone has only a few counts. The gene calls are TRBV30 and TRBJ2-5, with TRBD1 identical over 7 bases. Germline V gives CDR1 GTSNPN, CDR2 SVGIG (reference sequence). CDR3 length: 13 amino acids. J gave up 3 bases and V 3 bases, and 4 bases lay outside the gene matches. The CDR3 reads CAWSQGQEETQYF. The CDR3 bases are TGTGCCTGGAGCCAAGGACAGGAAGAGACCCAGTACTTC.

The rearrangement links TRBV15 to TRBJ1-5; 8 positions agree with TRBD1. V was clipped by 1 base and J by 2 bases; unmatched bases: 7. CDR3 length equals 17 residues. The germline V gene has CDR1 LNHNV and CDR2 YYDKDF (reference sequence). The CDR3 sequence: CATSRGGQGYGNQPQHF. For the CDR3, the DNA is TGTGCCACCAGCAGAGGAGGACAGGGCTATGGCAATCAGCCCCAGCATTTT.

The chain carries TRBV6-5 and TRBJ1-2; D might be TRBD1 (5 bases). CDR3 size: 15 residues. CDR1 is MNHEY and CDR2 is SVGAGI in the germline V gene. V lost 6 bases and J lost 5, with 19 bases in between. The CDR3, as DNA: TGTGCCAGCAGGGACTCAGGGTTCCAACAATATGGCTACACCTTC. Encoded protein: CASRDSGFQQYGYTF.

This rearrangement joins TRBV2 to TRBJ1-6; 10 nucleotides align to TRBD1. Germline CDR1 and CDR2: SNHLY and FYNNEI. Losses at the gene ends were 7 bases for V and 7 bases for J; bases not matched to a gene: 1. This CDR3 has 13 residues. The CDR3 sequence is CASKGQGNSPLHF. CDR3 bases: TGTGCCAGCAAGGGACAGGGGAATTCACCCCTCCACTTT.

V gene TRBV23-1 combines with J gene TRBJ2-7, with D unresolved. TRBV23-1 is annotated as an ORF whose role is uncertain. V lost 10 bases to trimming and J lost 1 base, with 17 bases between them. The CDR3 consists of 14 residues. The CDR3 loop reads CATHPPQESYEQYF. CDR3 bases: TGCGCCACCCACCCCCCCCAGGAGTCCTACGAGCAGTACTTC.

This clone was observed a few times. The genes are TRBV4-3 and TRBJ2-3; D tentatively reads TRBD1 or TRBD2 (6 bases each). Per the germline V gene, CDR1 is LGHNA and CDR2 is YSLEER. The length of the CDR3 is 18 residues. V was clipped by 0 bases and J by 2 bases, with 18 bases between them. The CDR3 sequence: CASSQDRSFWGATDTQYF. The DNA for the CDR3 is TGCGCCAGCAGCCAAGATCGGTCATTCTGGGGGGCCACAGATACGCAGTATTTT.

CDR3 coding DNA: TGCGCCAGCAGCCAAGAAGTGTGGGACAGTTTCAATGAGCAGTTCTTC. Protein: CASSQEVWDSFNEQFF. The V call is TRBV4-3, the J call TRBJ2-1; TRBD1 matches at 7 bases. After removal of 0 bases from V and 6 bases from J, the junction contained 8 bases not matched to a gene. There are 16 residues in the CDR3. The germline CDR1 and CDR2 sequences are LGHNA and YSLEER.

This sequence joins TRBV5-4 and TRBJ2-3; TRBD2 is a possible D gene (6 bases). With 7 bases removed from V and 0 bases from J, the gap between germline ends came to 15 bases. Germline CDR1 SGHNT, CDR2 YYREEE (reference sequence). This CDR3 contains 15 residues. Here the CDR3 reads CASRQGGESTDTQYF. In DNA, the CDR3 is TGTGCCAGCCGCCAGGGCGGGGAAAGCACAGATACGCAGTATTTT.

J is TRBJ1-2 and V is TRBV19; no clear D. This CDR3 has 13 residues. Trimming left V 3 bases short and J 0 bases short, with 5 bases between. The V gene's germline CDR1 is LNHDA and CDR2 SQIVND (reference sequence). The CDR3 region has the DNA TGTGCCAGTAGTATGCGTACTAACTATGGCTACACCTTC. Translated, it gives CASSMRTNYGYTF.

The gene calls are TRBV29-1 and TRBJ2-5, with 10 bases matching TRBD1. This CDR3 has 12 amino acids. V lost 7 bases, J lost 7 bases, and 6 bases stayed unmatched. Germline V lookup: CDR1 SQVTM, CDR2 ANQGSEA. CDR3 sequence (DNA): TGCAGCGGCGGACAGGGGGACGGGACCCAGTACTTC. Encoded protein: CSGGQGDGTQYF. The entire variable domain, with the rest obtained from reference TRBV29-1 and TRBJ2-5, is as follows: SAVISQKPSRDICQRGTSLTIQCQVDSQVTMMFWYRQQPGQSLTLIATANQGSEATYESGFVIDKFPISRPNLTFSTLTVSNMSPEDSSIYLCSGGQGDGTQYFGPGTRLLVL.

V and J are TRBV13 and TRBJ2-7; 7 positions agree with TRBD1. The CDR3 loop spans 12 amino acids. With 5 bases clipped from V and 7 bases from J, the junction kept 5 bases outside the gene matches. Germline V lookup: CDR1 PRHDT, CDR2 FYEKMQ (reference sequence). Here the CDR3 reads CASSLQGKEQYF. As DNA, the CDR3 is TGTGCCAGCAGCCTACAGGGGAAAGAGCAGTACTTC.

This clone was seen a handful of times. CDR3 bases: TGTGCCAGCAGCTTAGCGCCAGGTCGACAGGGCAGAGAAAAACTGTTTTTT. Protein sequence: CASSLAPGRQGREKLFF. The chain recombines TRBV7-8 with TRBJ1-4; 7 bases are shared with TRBD1. Trimming cost V 0 bases and J 8 bases; bases outside gene matches: 12. Germline V gene sequence: CDR1 SGHVS, CDR2 FQNEAQ. This CDR3 has 17 residues. Together with reference TRBV7-8 and TRBJ1-4, the CDR3 gives the full variable domain: GAGVSQSPRYKVAKRGQDVALRCDPISGHVSLFWYQQALGQGPEFLTYFQNEAQLDKSGLPSDRFFAERPEGSVSTLKIQRTQQEDSAVYLCASSLAPGRQGREKLFFGSGTQLSVL.

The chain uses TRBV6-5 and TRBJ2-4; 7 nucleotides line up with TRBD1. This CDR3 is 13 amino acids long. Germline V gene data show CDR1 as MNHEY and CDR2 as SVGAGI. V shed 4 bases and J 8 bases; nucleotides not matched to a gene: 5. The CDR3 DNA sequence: TGTGCCAGCAGTTCACAGGGGAGAGACATTCAGTACTTC. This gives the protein CASSSQGRDIQYF.

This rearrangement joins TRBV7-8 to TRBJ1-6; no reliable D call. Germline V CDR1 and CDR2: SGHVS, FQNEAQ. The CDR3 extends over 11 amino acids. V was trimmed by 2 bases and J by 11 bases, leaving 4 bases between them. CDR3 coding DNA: TGTGCCAGCAGCTTATGGCCACCCCTCCACTTT. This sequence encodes CASSLWPPLHF.

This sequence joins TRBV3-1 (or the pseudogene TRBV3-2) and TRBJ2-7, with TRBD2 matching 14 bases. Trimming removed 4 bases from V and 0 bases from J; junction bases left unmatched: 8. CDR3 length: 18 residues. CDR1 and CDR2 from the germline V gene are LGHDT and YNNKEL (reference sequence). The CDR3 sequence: CASSPGTSGSKNSYEQYF. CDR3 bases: TGTGCCAGCAGCCCCGGGACTAGCGGGAGTAAGAACTCCTACGAGCAGTACTTC.

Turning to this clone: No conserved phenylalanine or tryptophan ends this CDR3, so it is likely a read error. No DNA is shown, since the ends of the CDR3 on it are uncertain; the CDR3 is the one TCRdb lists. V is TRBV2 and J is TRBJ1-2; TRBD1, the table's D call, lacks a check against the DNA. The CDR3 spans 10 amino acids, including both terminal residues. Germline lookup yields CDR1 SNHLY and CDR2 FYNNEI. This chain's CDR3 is CASSTRTVGI.

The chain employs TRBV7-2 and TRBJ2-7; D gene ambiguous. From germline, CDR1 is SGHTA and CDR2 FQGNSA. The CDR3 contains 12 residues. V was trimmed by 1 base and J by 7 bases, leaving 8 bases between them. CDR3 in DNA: TGTGCCAGCAGCTTAGAACTGGGGGAGCAGTACTTC. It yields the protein CASSLELGEQYF.

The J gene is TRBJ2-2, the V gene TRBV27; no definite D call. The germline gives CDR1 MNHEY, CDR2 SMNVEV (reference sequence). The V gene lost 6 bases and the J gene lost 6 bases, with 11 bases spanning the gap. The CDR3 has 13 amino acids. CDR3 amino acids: CASSPSRSGELFF. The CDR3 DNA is TGTGCCAGCAGCCCGAGTCGATCCGGGGAGCTGTTTTTT.

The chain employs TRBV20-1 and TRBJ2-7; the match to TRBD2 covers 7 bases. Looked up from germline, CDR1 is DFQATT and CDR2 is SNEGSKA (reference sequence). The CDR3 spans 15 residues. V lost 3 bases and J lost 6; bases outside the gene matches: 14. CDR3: CSASAGVGTLSEQYF. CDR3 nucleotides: TGCAGTGCTAGTGCGGGGGTGGGTACCCTATCCGAGCAGTACTTC.

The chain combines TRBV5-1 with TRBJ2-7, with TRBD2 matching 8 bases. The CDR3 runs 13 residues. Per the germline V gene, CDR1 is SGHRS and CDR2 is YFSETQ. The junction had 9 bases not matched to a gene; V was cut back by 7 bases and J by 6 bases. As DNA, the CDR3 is TGCGCCAGCCAGCGGGAGCCCGGTAGCGAGCAGTACTTC. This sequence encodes CASQREPGSEQYF.

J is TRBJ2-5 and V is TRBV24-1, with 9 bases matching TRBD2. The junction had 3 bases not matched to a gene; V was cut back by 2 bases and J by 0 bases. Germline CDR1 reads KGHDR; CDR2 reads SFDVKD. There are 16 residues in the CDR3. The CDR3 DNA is TGTGCCACCAGTGATTCGGTAGCGGGGGACCAAGAGACCCAGTACTTC. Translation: CATSDSVAGDQETQYF.

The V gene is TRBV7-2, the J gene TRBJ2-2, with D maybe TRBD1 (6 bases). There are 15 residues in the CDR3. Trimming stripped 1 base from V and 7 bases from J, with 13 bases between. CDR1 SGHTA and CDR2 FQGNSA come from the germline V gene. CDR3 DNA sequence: TGTGCCAGCAGCTTAGGGTGGGGGCGAGACGGGGAGCTGTTTTTT. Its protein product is CASSLGWGRDGELFF.

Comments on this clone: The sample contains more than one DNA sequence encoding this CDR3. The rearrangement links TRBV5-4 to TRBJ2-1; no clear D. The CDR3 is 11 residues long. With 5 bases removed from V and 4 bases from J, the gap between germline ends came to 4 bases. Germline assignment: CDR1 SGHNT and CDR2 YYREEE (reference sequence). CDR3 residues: CASRRYNEQFF. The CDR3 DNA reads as TGTGCCAGCAGGCGATACAATGAGCAGTTCTTC.